These T cell receptor beta chains were read from a single sample in a study of metastatic and nonmetastatic thyroid tumors. With MiXCR, TCRdb called clones anew from the PCR reads. The table includes some 84,000 clones, 8% to 9.5% detected once. The specimen sequenced was blood. Receptors originate from a female donor with papillary thyroid cancer or a benign thyroid nodule (not recorded which). Some clones in this sample may be carry-over from other donors' samples. Each CDR3 is given with its conserved first and last residue. A D gene is named only where the DNA matches it firmly. Size values are once, few and many counts, or a class for expanded clones, and some rows have none.

clone size: many; D gene: .; V gene: TRBV2; J gene: TRBJ2-5; CDR3 DNA: TGTGCCATCCGGGACCTGGGCCAAGAGACCCAGTACTTC; CDR3 protein: CAIRDLGQETQYF
clone size: few; D gene: .; V gene: TRBV29-1; J gene: TRBJ1-1; CDR3 DNA: TGCAGCGGGGAGTCGGGGAGGTACACTGAAGCTTTCTTT; CDR3 protein: CSGESGRYTEAFF
clone size: many; D gene: TRBD1; V gene: TRBV7-3; J gene: TRBJ1-1; CDR3 DNA: TGTGCCAGCAGCTCAGGACAGGAGAACACTGAAGCTTTCTTT; CDR3 protein: CASSSGQENTEAFF
clone size: many; D gene: TRBD2; V gene: TRBV6-1; J gene: TRBJ2-1; CDR3 DNA: TGTGCCAGCAGTGAACATAGCGGGGGTTACAATGAGCAGTTCTTC; CDR3 protein: CASSEHSGGYNEQFF
clone size: many; D gene: .; V gene: TRBV18; J gene: TRBJ1-2; CDR3 DNA: TGTGCCAGCTCACCTACAGGGTCGGGGGGCTACACCTTC; CDR3 protein: CASSPTGSGGYTF
clone size: once; D gene: .; V gene: TRBV30; J gene: TRBJ2-6; CDR3 DNA: TGTGCCTGGAGTGCAGACAGCCTCTCGGCCAACGTCCTGACTTTC; CDR3 protein: CAWSADSLSANVLTF
clone size: many; D gene: TRBD1; V gene: TRBV9; J gene: TRBJ1-2; CDR3 DNA: TGTGCCAGCAGCACCCGGACAGGGTTAGGCGGCTACACCTTC; CDR3 protein: CASSTRTGLGGYTF
clone size: many; D gene: .; V gene: TRBV5-6; J gene: TRBJ2-3; CDR3 DNA: TGTGCCAGCAGCTTGGCAGGGTTCACAGATACGCAGTATTTT; CDR3 protein: CASSLAGFTDTQYF
clone size: many; D gene: TRBD2; V gene: TRBV7-2; J gene: TRBJ2-2; CDR3 DNA: TGTGCCAGCTCGATACTAGCGGAGTACACCGGGGAGCTGTTTTTT; CDR3 protein: CASSILAEYTGELFF
clone size: many; D gene: .; V gene: TRBV7-6; J gene: TRBJ2-3; CDR3 DNA: TGTGCCAGCAGCCCCCGGGGGCAGGGACAGATTAGCACAGATACGCAGTATTTT; CDR3 protein: CASSPRGQGQISTDTQYF
clone size: .; D gene: .; V gene: TRBV30; J gene: TRBJ1-5; CDR3 DNA: TGTGCCTGGAGTAACCAGTCTGTAGTGCGCAATCAGCCCCAGCATTTT; CDR3 protein: CAWSNQSVVRNQPQHF
clone size: many; D gene: .; V gene: TRBV2; J gene: TRBJ2-2; CDR3 DNA: TGTGCCAGCAGTGAAGAGGGGGAATACACCGGGGAGCTGTTTTTT; CDR3 protein: CASSEEGEYTGELFF
clone size: many; D gene: .; V gene: TRBV29-1; J gene: TRBJ1-2; CDR3 DNA: TGCAGCGCCCGGGAAGGGTCGGGCTATGGCTACACCTTC; CDR3 protein: CSAREGSGYGYTF
clone size: many; D gene: .; V gene: TRBV6-1; J gene: TRBJ2-6; CDR3 DNA: TGTGCCAGCCGCCCGAGCGGTTCTGGGGCCAACGTCCTGACTTTC; CDR3 protein: CASRPSGSGANVLTF
clone size: many; D gene: .; V gene: TRBV7-7; J gene: TRBJ2-5; CDR3 DNA: TGTGCCAGCAGCCTGGACGGTCGAGGGACCCAGTACTTC; CDR3 protein: CASSLDGRGTQYF
clone size: many; D gene: .; V gene: TRBV6-1; J gene: TRBJ1-1; CDR3 DNA: TGTGCCAGCAGTGACAGAATGAACACTGAAGCTTTCTTT; CDR3 protein: CASSDRMNTEAFF
clone size: .; D gene: TRBD1; V gene: TRBV6-1; J gene: TRBJ2-7; CDR3 DNA: TGTGCCAGCAGGTGGACAGGGTCCATTGGCTACGAGCAGTACTTC; CDR3 protein: CASRWTGSIGYEQYF
clone size: many; D gene: .; V gene: TRBV30; J gene: TRBJ2-3; CDR3 DNA: TGTGCCTGGAGCTCAGACCGGGATACGCAGTATTTT; CDR3 protein: CAWSSDRDTQYF
clone size: many; D gene: .; V gene: TRBV10-2; J gene: TRBJ1-6; CDR3 DNA: TGCGCCAGCAGTGAGGATAGAAGGCAGGCTTCACCCCTCCACTTT; CDR3 protein: CASSEDRRQASPLHF
clone size: .; D gene: .; V gene: TRBV6-2/TRBV6-3; J gene: TRBJ2-7; CDR3 DNA: TGTGCCAGCATACTGCGTATGGGGGCTTACGAGCAGTACTTC; CDR3 protein: CASILRMGAYEQYF
clone size: many; D gene: .; V gene: TRBV5-1; J gene: TRBJ2-1; CDR3 DNA: TGCGCCAGCAGCCTAACAACGGCGCTCGATGAGCAGTTCTTC; CDR3 protein: CASSLTTALDEQFF
clone size: many; D gene: .; V gene: TRBV10-2; J gene: TRBJ2-5; CDR3 DNA: TGCGCCAGCAGGGGAGGGGGGCAAGAGACCCAGTACTTC; CDR3 protein: CASRGGGQETQYF
clone size: few; D gene: .; V gene: TRBV6-1; J gene: TRBJ1-1; CDR3 DNA: TGTGCCAGCAGACCCACATTAACCCCCAACACTGAAGCTTTCTTT; CDR3 protein: CASRPTLTPNTEAFF
clone size: .; D gene: .; V gene: TRBV5-1; J gene: TRBJ2-5; CDR3 DNA: TGCGCCAGCAGCTTGTCAGGGAATAAAGAGACCCAGTACTTC; CDR3 protein: CASSLSGNKETQYF
clone size: many; D gene: TRBD2; V gene: TRBV20-1; J gene: TRBJ2-1; CDR3 DNA: TGCAGTGCTAGAGAGAGCGGGACCTACAATGAGCAGTTCTTC; CDR3 protein: CSARESGTYNEQFF
clone size: many; D gene: .; V gene: TRBV30; J gene: TRBJ2-5; CDR3 DNA: TGTGCCTGGAGTGTATACGTGGGGCGAGAAGAGACCCAGTACTTC; CDR3 protein: CAWSVYVGREETQYF
clone size: .; D gene: .; V gene: TRBV2; J gene: TRBJ2-7; CDR3 DNA: TGTGCCAGCAAGACGGGCTCCTACGAGCAGTACTTC; CDR3 protein: CASKTGSYEQYF
clone size: many; D gene: TRBD2; V gene: TRBV28; J gene: TRBJ2-1; CDR3 DNA: TGTGCCAGCAGTTGGACTAGCGGGGACATCAATGAGCAGTTCTTC; CDR3 protein: CASSWTSGDINEQFF
clone size: many; D gene: .; V gene: TRBV9; J gene: TRBJ2-3; CDR3 DNA: TGTGCCAGCAGCACTCGACCCACAGATACGCAGTATTTT; CDR3 protein: CASSTRPTDTQYF
clone size: many; D gene: .; V gene: TRBV20-1; J gene: TRBJ1-1; CDR3 DNA: TGCAGTGCTAGATCTACGGACAGCGGGGTGGGCACTGAAGCTTTCTTT; CDR3 protein: CSARSTDSGVGTEAFF
clone size: few; D gene: .; V gene: TRBV28; J gene: TRBJ2-1; CDR3 DNA: TGTGCCAGCAGTTCCGGACAGCGGTCCTACAATGAGCAGTTCTTC; CDR3 protein: CASSSGQRSYNEQFF
clone size: many; D gene: TRBD2; V gene: TRBV11-1; J gene: TRBJ2-7; CDR3 DNA: TGTGCCAGCAGCTCAGCATTGAGCGGGGTTAGCTCCTACGAGCAGTACTTC; CDR3 protein: CASSSALSGVSSYEQYF
clone size: many; D gene: .; V gene: TRBV20-1; J gene: TRBJ2-3; CDR3 DNA: TGCAGTGCTAGGCACTCCGCGATTTCCACAGATACGCAGTATTTT; CDR3 protein: CSARHSAISTDTQYF
clone size: many; D gene: .; V gene: TRBV12-3/TRBV12-4; J gene: TRBJ2-5; CDR3 DNA: TGTGCCAGCAGTTTGGCAGAGACCCAGTACTTC; CDR3 protein: CASSLAETQYF
clone size: many; D gene: .; V gene: TRBV30; J gene: TRBJ2-2; CDR3 DNA: TGTGCCTGGAGTGTTGGGGTAAACACCGGGGAGCTGTTTTTT; CDR3 protein: CAWSVGVNTGELFF
clone size: many; D gene: .; V gene: TRBV27; J gene: TRBJ1-2; CDR3 DNA: TGTGCCACCTGGGGCTACTATGGCTACACCTTC; CDR3 protein: CATWGYYGYTF
clone size: many; D gene: TRBD2; V gene: TRBV28; J gene: TRBJ2-7; CDR3 DNA: TGTGCCAGCAGTTCCTCCGGGGCTAGCGGCTACTACGAGCAGTACTTC; CDR3 protein: CASSSSGASGYYEQYF
clone size: few; D gene: TRBD1; V gene: TRBV10-3; J gene: TRBJ2-2; CDR3 DNA: TGTGCCATCAGTGCCGACAGGGCCCCGAACACCGGGGAGCTGTTTTTT; CDR3 protein: CAISADRAPNTGELFF
clone size: .; D gene: .; V gene: TRBV28; J gene: TRBJ1-1; CDR3 DNA: TGTGCCAGCAGTTTTTATGAGACTGAAGCTTTCTTT; CDR3 protein: CASSFYETEAFF
clone size: many; D gene: .; V gene: TRBV28; J gene: TRBJ1-6; CDR3 DNA: TGTGCCAGCAGCCGGACTTTCCGTAATTCACCCCTCCACTTT; CDR3 protein: CASSRTFRNSPLHF